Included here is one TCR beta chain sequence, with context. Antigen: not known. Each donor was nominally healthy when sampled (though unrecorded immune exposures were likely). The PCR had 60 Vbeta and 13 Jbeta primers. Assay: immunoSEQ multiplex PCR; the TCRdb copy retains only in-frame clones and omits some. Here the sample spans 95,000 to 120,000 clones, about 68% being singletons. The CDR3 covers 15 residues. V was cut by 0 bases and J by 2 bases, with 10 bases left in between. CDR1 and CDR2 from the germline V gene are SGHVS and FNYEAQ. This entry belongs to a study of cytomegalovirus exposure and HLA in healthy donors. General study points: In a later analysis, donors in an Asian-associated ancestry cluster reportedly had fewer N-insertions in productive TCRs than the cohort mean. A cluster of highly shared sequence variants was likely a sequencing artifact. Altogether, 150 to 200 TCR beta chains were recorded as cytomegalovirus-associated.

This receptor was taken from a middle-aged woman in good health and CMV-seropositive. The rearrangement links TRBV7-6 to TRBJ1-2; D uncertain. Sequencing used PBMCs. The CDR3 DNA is TGTGCCAGCAGCTTAGCTACCGGGGTAAACTATGGCTACACCTTC. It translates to CASSLATGVNYGYTF.